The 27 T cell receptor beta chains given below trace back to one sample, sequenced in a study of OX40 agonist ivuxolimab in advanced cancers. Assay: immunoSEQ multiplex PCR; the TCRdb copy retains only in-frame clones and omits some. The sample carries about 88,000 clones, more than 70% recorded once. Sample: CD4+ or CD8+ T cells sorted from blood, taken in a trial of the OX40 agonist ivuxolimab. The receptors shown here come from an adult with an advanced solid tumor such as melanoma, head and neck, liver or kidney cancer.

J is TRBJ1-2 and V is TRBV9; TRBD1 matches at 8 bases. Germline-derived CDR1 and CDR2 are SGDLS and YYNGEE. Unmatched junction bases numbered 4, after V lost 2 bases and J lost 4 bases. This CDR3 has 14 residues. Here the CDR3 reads CASSVDRVTYGYTF. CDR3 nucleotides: TGTGCCAGCAGCGTGGACAGGGTCACCTATGGCTACACCTTC. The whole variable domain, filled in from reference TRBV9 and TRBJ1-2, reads DSGVTQTPKHLITATGQRVTLRCSPRSGDLSVYWYQQSLDQGLQFLIQYYNGEERAKGNILERFSAQQFPDLHSELNLSSLELGDSALYFCASSVDRVTYGYTFGSGTRLTVV.

The CDR3 protein is CASRWSRLAGGDNEQFF. Here the CDR3 DNA reads TGCGCCAGCAGATGGAGCCGTCTAGCGGGGGGAGATAATGAGCAGTTCTTC. The chain joins TRBV4-1 to TRBJ2-1; 11 bases agree with TRBD2. The germline V gene encodes CDR1 MGHRA and CDR2 YSYEKL. The CDR3 spans 17 residues. Trimming took 6 bases from V and 7 from J; bases not matched to a gene: 14.

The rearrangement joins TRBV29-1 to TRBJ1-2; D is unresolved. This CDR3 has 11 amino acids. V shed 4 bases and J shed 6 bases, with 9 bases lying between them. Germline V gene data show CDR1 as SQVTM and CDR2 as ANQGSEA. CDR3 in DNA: TGCAGCGTTGGGTTGGGAGATGGCTACACCTTC. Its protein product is CSVGLGDGYTF.

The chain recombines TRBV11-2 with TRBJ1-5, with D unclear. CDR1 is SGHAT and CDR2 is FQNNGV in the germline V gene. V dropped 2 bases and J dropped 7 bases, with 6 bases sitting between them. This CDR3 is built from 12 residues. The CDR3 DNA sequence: TGTGCCAGCAGCTTAAGGTTCCAGCCCCAGCATTTT. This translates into CASSLRFQPQHF. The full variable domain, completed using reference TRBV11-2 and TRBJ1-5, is EAGVAQSPRYKIIEKRQSVAFWCNPISGHATLYWYQQILGQGPKLLIQFQNNGVVDDSQLPKDRFSAERLKGVDSTLKIQPAKLEDSAVYLCASSLRFQPQHFGDGTRLSIL.

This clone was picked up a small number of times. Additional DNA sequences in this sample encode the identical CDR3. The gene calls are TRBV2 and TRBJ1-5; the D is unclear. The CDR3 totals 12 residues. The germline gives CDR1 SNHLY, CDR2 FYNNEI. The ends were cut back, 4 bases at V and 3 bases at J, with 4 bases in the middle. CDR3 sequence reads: CASSGDNQPQHF. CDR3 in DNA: TGTGCCAGCAGTGGGGACAATCAGCCCCAGCATTTT.

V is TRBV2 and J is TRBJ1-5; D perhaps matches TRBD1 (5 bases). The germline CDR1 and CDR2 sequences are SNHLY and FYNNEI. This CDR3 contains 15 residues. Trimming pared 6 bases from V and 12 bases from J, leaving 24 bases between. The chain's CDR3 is CASSDEGGQGGSQHF. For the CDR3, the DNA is TGTGCCAGCAGCGACGAAGGAGGCCAGGGAGGGAGCCAGCATTTT.

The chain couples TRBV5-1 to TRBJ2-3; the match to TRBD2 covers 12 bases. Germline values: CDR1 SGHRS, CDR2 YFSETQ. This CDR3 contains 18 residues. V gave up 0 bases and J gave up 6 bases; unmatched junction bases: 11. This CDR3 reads CASSLGMTSGGRGDTQYF. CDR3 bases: TGCGCCAGCAGCTTGGGTATGACTAGCGGGGGCCGAGGGGATACGCAGTATTTT.

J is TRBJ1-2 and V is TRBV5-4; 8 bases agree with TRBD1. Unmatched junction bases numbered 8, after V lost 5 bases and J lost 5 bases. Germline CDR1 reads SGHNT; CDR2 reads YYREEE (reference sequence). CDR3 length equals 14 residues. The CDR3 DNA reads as TGTGCCAGCAGTTCAGGGGGCGTGGGGTATGGCTACACCTTC. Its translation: CASSSGGVGYGYTF.

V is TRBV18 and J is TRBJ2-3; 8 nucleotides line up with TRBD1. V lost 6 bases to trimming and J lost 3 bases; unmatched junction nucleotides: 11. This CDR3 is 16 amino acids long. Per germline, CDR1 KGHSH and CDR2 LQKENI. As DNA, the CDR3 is TGTGCCAGCTCCCGCGGGGACAGGCCGGGAACAGATACGCAGTATTTT. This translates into CASSRGDRPGTDTQYF.

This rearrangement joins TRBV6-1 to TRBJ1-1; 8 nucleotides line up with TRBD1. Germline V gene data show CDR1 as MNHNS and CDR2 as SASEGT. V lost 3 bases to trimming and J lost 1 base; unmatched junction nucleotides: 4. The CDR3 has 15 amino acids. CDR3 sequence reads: CASSEPGQGNTEAFF. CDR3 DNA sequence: TGTGCCAGCAGTGAGCCCGGACAGGGGAACACTGAAGCTTTCTTT.

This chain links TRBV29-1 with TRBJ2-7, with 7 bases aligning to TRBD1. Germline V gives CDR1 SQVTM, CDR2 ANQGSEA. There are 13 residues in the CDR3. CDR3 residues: CTVSMDRRGEQYF. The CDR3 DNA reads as TGCACCGTCTCTATGGACAGGAGAGGCGAGCAGTACTTC.

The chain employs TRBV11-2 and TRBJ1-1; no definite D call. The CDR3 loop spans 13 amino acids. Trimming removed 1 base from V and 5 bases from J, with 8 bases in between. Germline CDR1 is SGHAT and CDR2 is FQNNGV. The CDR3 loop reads CASSLGSGTEAFF. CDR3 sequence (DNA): TGTGCCAGCAGCTTAGGGTCGGGTACTGAAGCTTTCTTT.

The CDR3 sequence is CSVEVGFNTGELFF. The CDR3, as DNA: TGCAGCGTTGAAGTGGGCTTCAACACCGGGGAGCTGTTTTTT. The genes are TRBV29-1 and TRBJ2-2; D remains ambiguous. V was clipped by 1 base and J by 2 bases, with 8 bases between them. CDR1 SQVTM and CDR2 ANQGSEA come from the germline V gene. This CDR3 spans 14 amino acids.

CDR3 loop: CASSLDIAGSPNTGELFF. The CDR3 DNA follows: TGCGCCAGCAGCTTGGACATAGCGGGCTCACCGAACACCGGGGAGCTGTTTTTT. The V and J genes are TRBV5-1 and TRBJ2-2, with 7 positions matching TRBD2. Per germline, CDR1 SGHRS and CDR2 YFSETQ. This CDR3 is 18 amino acids long. The V gene end was trimmed by 0 bases and the J gene end by 0 bases; junction bases not matched to a gene: 8.

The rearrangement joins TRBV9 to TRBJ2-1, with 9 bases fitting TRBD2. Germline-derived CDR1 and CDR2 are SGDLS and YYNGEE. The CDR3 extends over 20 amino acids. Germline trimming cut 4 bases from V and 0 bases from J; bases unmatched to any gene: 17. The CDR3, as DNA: TGTGCCAGCAGCCCACGCGGCACTAGCGGGTCTCCGAGCTCCTACAATGAGCAGTTCTTC. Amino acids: CASSPRGTSGSPSSYNEQFF.

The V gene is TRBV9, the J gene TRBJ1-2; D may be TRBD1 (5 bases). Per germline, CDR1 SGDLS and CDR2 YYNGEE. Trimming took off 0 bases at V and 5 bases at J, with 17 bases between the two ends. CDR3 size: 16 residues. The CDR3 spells CASSVASESGRYGYTF. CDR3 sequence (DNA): TGTGCCAGCAGCGTAGCTTCGGAGTCAGGGAGGTATGGCTACACCTTC.

This chain's CDR3 is CASAQGLDRQYF. CDR3 DNA: TGTGCCAGCGCCCAGGGACTTGATCGACAGTACTTC. The chain employs TRBV2 and TRBJ2-5; tentatively, D is TRBD2 (6 bases). CDR1 SNHLY and CDR2 FYNNEI come from the germline V gene. Trimming took 8 bases from V and 11 from J, leaving 18 bases between them. The CDR3 extends over 12 amino acids.

The DNA for the CDR3 is TGTGCCAGCAGTGAAAAGGTCCCCGGGAGGGCGATGAACACTGAAGCTTTCTTT. This gives the protein CASSEKVPGRAMNTEAFF. This chain joins TRBV6-1 and TRBJ1-1; D not certain. Germline V gives CDR1 MNHNS, CDR2 SASEGT. The CDR3 extends over 18 amino acids. Trimming took off 2 bases at V and 0 bases at J, with 19 bases between the two ends.

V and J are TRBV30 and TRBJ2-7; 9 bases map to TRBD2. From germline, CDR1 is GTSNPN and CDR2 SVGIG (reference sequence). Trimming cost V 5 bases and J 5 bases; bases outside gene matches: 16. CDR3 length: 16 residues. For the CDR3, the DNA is TGTGCCTGGGGGGGAAGCGGGAGGCTGCGTGCCCACGAGCAGTACTTC. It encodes CAWGGSGRLRAHEQYF.

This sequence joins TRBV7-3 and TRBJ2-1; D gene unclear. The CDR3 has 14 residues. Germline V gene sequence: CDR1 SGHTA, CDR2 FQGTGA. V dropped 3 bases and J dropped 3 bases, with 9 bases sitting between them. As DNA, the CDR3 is TGTGCCAGCAGCTTTCAACCCCACTACAATGAGCAGTTCTTC. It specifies CASSFQPHYNEQFF.

The CDR3 spells CASSPPNSPFGYTF. Written as DNA, the CDR3 is TGTGCCAGCTCACCACCGAACAGTCCGTTCGGCTACACCTTC. The chain employs TRBV18 and TRBJ1-2, with D uncertain. The V and J ends lost 0 bases and 8 bases respectively, with 13 bases between them. There are 14 residues in the CDR3. Per germline, CDR1 KGHSH and CDR2 LQKENI.

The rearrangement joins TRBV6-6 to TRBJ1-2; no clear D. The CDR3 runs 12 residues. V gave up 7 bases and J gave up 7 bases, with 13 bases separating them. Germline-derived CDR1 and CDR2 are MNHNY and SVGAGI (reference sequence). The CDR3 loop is CASTYPEGGYTF. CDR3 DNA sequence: TGTGCCAGCACCTACCCGGAGGGTGGCTACACCTTC.

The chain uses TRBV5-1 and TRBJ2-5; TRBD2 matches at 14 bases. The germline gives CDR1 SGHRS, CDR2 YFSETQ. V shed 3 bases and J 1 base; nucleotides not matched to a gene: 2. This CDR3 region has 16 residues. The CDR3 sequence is CASSSGLAGGQETQYF. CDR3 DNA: TGCGCCAGCAGCTCAGGACTAGCGGGGGGCCAAGAGACCCAGTACTTC.

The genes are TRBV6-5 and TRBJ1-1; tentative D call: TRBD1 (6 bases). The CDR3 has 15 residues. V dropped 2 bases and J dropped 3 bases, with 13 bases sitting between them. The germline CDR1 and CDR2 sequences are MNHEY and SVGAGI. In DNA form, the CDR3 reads TGTGCCAGCAGTTACGGTGGGGGGGCATACACTGAAGCTTTCTTT. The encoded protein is CASSYGGGAYTEAFF.

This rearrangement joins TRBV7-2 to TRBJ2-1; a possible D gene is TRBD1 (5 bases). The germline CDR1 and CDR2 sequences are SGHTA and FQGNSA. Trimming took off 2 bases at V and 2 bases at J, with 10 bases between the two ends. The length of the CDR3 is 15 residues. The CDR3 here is CASSLSAGTYNEQFF. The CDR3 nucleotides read TGTGCCAGCAGCTTATCGGCAGGGACCTACAATGAGCAGTTCTTC.

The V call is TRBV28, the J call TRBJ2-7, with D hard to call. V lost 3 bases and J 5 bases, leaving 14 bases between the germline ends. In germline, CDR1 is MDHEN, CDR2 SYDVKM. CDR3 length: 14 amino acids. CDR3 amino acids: CASSFVQVGHEQYF. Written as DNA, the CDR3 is TGTGCCAGCAGTTTTGTCCAGGTCGGCCACGAGCAGTACTTC.

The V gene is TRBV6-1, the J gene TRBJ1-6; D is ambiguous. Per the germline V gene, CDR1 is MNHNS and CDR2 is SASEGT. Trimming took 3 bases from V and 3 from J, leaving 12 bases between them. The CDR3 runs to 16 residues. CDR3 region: CASSDDGVFYNSPLHF. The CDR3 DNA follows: TGTGCCAGCAGTGATGACGGCGTCTTCTATAATTCACCCCTCCACTTT.